This TCR beta chain was sequenced in a study of PD-L1 blockade in urothelial cancer. CDR1 LNHDA and CDR2 SQIVND come from the germline V gene (reference sequence). The CDR3 is 16 residues long. With 6 bases clipped from V and 7 bases from J, the junction kept 12 bases outside the gene matches. Repertoires were generated with immunoSEQ multiplex PCR, while TCRdb's copy carries only in-frame clones and drops some. The data contain about 74,000 clones, roughly 80% of them singletons. The sequences come from PBMCs, collected around atezolizumab (anti-PD-L1) treatment. This chain connects TRBV19 to TRBJ1-5, with TRBD1 matching over 10 bases. The receptor was isolated from a man between 70 and 80 years old with urothelial cancer. CDR3 amino acids: CASSKPRDRGGQPQHF. CDR3 nucleotide sequence: TGTGCCAGTAGCAAACCCCGGGACAGGGGAGGGCAGCCCCAGCATTTT.